These T cell receptor beta chains were read from a single sample in a study of blood T cells in healthy people across ages. TCRdb called the 5' RACE reads again in MiXCR, with one record for every CDR3 protein. The sample shows around 990,000 distinct CDR3 sequences, approximately 26% of them seen only once. These data were also filed under a second study, of T cells of mothers and their children.

The sequenced material came from blood. The receptors were sampled from a girl aged 2 to 9 in good health. Both conserved end residues are part of each CDR3. D genes are given only for firm matches. Some rows have no size entry. The others give once, few or many, or a class for an expanded clone.

d_gene	j_gene	v_gene	abundance	CDR3aa	CDR3nt
TRBD1	TRBJ2-7	TRBV6-5	few	CASRRTGSHEQYF	TGTGCCAGCAGGCGGACAGGGAGCCACGAGCAGTACTTC
TRBD2	TRBJ2-7	TRBV29-1	NA	CSALSGRGDEQYF	TGCAGCGCCCTGAGCGGGAGAGGGGACGAGCAGTACTTC
NA	TRBJ2-1	TRBV29-1	few	CSVTTNEQFF	TGCAGCGTGACTACCAATGAGCAGTTCTTC
NA	TRBJ1-5	TRBV2	once	CASKHQGNQPQHF	TGTGCCAGCAAACACCAGGGAAATCAGCCCCAGCATTTT
NA	TRBJ1-5	TRBV7-9	NA	CASSLAGGAGNQPQHF	TGTGCCAGCAGCTTAGCTGGGGGCGCCGGCAATCAGCCCCAGCATTTT
TRBD2	TRBJ2-5	TRBV29-1	few	CSVDGPSGYQETQYF	TGCAGCGTTGATGGCCCTAGCGGTTACCAAGAGACCCAGTACTTC
NA	TRBJ1-1	TRBV5-1	few	CASSYFDRLNTEAFF	TGCGCCAGCAGCTATTTCGACAGGTTAAACACTGAAGCTTTCTTT
TRBD1	TRBJ1-1	TRBV29-1	few	CSVDAGTGGSEAFF	TGCAGCGTCGATGCCGGGACAGGGGGTTCTGAAGCTTTCTTT
NA	TRBJ1-1	TRBV7-2	few	CASSLAGQPNTEAFF	TGTGCCAGCAGCTTAGCGGGGCAGCCGAACACTGAAGCTTTCTTT
NA	TRBJ1-4	TRBV20-1	NA	CSARPRGTTNEKLFF	TGCAGTGCTAGACCCAGGGGAACAACTAATGAAAAACTGTTTTTT
NA	TRBJ1-5	TRBV4-2	few	CASSQDRRAALHGQPQHF	TGTGCCAGCAGCCAAGATCGTAGGGCCGCTTTGCATGGTCAGCCCCAGCATTTT
NA	TRBJ2-7	TRBV20-1	NA	CSARDLTGNPYEQYF	TGCAGTGCTAGAGACCTAACAGGCAACCCCTACGAGCAGTACTTC
NA	TRBJ2-7	TRBV12-3/TRBV12-4	NA	CASSLEARGAYEQYF	TGTGCCAGCAGTTTAGAGGCCAGGGGAGCCTACGAGCAGTACTTC
NA	TRBJ2-7	TRBV28	NA	CASSLFNYEQYF	TGTGCCAGCAGTTTATTCAACTACGAGCAGTACTTC
NA	TRBJ2-6	TRBV29-1	few	CSVHHGGLSGANVLTF	TGCAGCGTTCACCATGGTGGCCTCTCTGGGGCCAACGTCCTGACTTTC
NA	TRBJ2-5	TRBV7-2	NA	CASSGQWGSGETQYF	TGTGCCAGCAGCGGGCAATGGGGGAGCGGAGAGACCCAGTACTTC
NA	TRBJ1-1	TRBV4-2	few	CASSPNLGRDTEAFF	TGTGCCAGCAGTCCCAACCTAGGGAGGGACACTGAAGCTTTCTTT
NA	TRBJ2-4	TRBV5-1	NA	CASSFAGAKNIQYF	TGCGCCAGCAGCTTTGCAGGAGCCAAAAACATTCAGTACTTC
NA	TRBJ2-3	TRBV20-1	few	CSASVGPSQYF	TGCAGTGCTAGTGTGGGACCCTCGCAGTATTTT
NA	TRBJ2-7	TRBV7-6	once	CASSFSDSFHTYEQYF	TGTGCCAGCAGCTTTTCCGACTCTTTCCATACCTACGAGCAGTACTTC
TRBD1	TRBJ2-7	TRBV28	once	CASSGMETGIVDEHYF	TGTGCCAGCAGTGGAATGGAGACAGGGATCGTCGACGAGCACTACTTC
NA	TRBJ2-3	TRBV6-4	few	CASSDMGRGTDTQYF	TGTGCCAGCAGTGACATGGGCAGGGGCACAGATACGCAGTATTTT
TRBD2	TRBJ2-1	TRBV28	NA	CASSRLAGGQITYNEQFF	TGTGCCAGCAGTCGCCTAGCGGGAGGACAGATTACCTACAATGAGCAGTTCTTC
NA	TRBJ1-1	TRBV27	few	CASSLAGTLNTEAFF	TGTGCCAGCAGTTTAGCGGGGACCCTGAACACTGAAGCTTTCTTT
TRBD2	TRBJ2-1	TRBV18	NA	CASDSGRERNEQFF	TGTGCCAGCGATAGCGGGAGGGAAAGAAATGAGCAGTTCTTC
NA	TRBJ2-3	TRBV29-1	few	CSVAPAPRGTDTQYF	TGCAGCGTTGCCCCTGCCCCAAGAGGCACAGATACGCAGTATTTT
TRBD1	TRBJ1-4	TRBV2	NA	CASGGTVSLANEKLFF	TGTGCCAGCGGTGGGACAGTATCCCTTGCTAATGAAAAACTGTTTTTT
NA	TRBJ1-2	TRBV27	NA	CASSLLPDRSGGYTF	TGTGCCAGCAGCCTTCTTCCTGACAGGTCGGGCGGCTACACCTTC
NA	TRBJ2-1	TRBV7-9	few	CASSTWYEQFF	TGTGCCAGCAGCACGTGGTATGAGCAGTTCTTC
NA	TRBJ1-2	TRBV12-3/TRBV12-4	NA	CASRLGHGYTF	TGTGCCAGCAGACTCGGACATGGCTACACCTTC
NA	TRBJ2-3	TRBV10-2	many	CASSDLMGRTSTDTQYF	TGCGCCAGCAGTGACCTCATGGGGCGGACTAGCACAGATACGCAGTATTTT